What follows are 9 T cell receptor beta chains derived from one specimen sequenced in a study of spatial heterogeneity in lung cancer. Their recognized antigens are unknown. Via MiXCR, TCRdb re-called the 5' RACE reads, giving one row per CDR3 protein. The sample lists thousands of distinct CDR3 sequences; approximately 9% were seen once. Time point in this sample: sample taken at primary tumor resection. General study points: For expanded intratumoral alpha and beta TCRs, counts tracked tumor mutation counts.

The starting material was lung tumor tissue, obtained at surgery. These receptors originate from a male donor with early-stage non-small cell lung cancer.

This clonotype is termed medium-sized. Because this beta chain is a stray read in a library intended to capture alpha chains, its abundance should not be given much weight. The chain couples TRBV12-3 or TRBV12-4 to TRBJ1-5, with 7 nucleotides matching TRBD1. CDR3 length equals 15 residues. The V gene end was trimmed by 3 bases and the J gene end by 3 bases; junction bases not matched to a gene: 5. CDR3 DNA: TGTGCCAGCAGTTTGGGGGGACAGATCAATCAGCCCCAGCATTTT. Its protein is CASSLGGQINQPQHF.

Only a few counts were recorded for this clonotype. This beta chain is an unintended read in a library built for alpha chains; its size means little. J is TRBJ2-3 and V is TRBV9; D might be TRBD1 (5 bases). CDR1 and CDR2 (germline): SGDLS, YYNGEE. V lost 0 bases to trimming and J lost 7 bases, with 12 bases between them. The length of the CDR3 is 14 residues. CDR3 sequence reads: CASSVEDSSNTQYF. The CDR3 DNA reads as TGTGCCAGCAGCGTAGAAGACAGCTCGAATACGCAGTATTTT. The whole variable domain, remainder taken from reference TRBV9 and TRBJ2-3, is DSGVTQTPKHLITATGQRVTLRCSPRSGDLSVYWYQQSLDQGLQFLIQYYNGEERAKGNILERFSAQQFPDLHSELNLSSLELGDSALYFCASSVEDSSNTQYFGPGTRLTVL.

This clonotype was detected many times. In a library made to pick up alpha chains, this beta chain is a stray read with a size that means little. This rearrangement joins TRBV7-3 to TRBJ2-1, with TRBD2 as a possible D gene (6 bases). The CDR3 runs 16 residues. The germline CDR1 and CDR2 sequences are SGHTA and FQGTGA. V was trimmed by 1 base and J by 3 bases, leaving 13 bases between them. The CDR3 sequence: CASSLIPGLFYNEQFF. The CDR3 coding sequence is TGTGCCAGCAGCTTAATTCCGGGACTGTTCTACAATGAGCAGTTCTTC.

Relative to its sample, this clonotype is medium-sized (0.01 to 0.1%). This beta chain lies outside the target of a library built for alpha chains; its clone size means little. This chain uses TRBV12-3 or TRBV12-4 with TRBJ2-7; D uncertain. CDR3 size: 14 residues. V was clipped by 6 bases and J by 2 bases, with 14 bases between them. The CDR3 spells CASSPLGLTYEQYF. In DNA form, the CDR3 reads TGTGCCAGCAGCCCCCTTGGGTTGACCTACGAGCAGTACTTC.

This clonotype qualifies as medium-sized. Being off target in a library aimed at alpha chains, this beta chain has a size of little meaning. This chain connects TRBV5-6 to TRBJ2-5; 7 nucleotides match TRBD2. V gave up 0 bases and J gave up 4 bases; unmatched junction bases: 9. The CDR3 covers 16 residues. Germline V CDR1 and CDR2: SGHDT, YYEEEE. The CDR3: CASSLEVGGFGETQYF. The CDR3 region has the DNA TGTGCCAGCAGCTTGGAAGTGGGAGGGTTCGGAGAGACCCAGTACTTC.

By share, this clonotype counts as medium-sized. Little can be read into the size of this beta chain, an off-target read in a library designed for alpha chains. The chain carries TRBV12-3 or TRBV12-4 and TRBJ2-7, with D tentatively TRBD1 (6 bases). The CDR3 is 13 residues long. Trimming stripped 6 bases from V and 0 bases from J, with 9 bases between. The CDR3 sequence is CASRPTGSYEQYF. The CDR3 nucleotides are TGTGCCAGCAGACCGACAGGCTCCTACGAGCAGTACTTC.

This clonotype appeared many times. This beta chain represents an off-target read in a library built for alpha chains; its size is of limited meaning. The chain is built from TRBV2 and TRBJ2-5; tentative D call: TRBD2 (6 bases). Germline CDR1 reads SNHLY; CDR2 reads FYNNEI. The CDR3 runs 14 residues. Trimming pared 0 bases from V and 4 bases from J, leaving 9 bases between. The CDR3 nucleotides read TGTGCCAGCAGTGAAGCCCGGGGGATAGAGACCCAGTACTTC. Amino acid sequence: CASSEARGIETQYF.

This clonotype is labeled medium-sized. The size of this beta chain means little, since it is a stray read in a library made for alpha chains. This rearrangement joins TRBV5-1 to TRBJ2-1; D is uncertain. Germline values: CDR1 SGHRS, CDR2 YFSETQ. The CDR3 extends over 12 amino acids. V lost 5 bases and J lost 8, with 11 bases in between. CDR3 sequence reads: CASSSENYEQFF. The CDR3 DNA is TGCGCCAGCAGTTCGGAGAACTATGAGCAGTTCTTC. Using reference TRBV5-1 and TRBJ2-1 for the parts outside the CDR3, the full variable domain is KAGVTQTPRYLIKTRGQQVTLSCSPISGHRSVSWYQQTPGQGLQFLFEYFSETQRNKGNFPGRFSGRQFSNSRSEMNVSTLELGDSALYLCASSSENYEQFFGPGTRLTVL.

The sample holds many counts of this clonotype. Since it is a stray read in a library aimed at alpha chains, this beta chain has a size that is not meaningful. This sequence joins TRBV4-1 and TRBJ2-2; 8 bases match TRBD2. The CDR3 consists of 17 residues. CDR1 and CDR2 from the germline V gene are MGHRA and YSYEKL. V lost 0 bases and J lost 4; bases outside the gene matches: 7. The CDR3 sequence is CASSQEKAGAITGELFF. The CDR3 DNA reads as TGCGCCAGCAGCCAAGAAAAAGCGGGAGCGATCACCGGGGAGCTGTTTTTT.